The 10 T cell receptor beta chains below come from one sample, sequenced in a study of T cell responses to AZD1222 COVID-19 vaccine. Profiled with immunoSEQ multiplex PCR; TCRdb holds only in-frame clones, not every one. The sample yields more than 90,000 clones, roughly 84% seen once. The starting material was peripheral blood, obtained on day 0 of AZD1222 vaccination. These receptors were collected from an adult in good health.

This clone was counted once. The chain is built from TRBV2 and TRBJ1-5, with D perhaps matching TRBD1 (5 bases). V lost 6 bases to trimming and J lost 0 bases, with 12 bases between them. Germline CDR1 reads SNHLY; CDR2 reads FYNNEI. The CDR3 spans 15 residues. The CDR3 is CASRPDSNSNQPQHF. The CDR3 coding sequence is TGTGCCAGCAGACCCGACAGCAATAGCAATCAGCCCCAGCATTTT. Using reference TRBV2 and TRBJ1-5 for the parts outside the CDR3, the full variable domain is EPEVTQTPSHQVTQMGQEVILRCVPISNHLYFYWYRQILGQKVEFLVSFYNNEISEKSEIFDDQFSVERPDGSNFTLKIRSTKLEDSAMYFCASRPDSNSNQPQHFGDGTRLSIL.

In this sample, this clone turned up a few times. The chain links TRBV9 to TRBJ2-3; D is uncertain. Trimming shortened V by 0 bases and J by 3 bases, and 8 bases separated the two germline ends. From germline, CDR1 is SGDLS and CDR2 YYNGEE. CDR3 length equals 14 residues. As DNA, the CDR3 is TGTGCCAGCAGCGTAGCTCCAGGAACAGATACGCAGTATTTT. This translates into CASSVAPGTDTQYF.

This chain joins TRBV6-5 and TRBJ1-2, with TRBD1 matching over 8 bases. The germline V gene has CDR1 MNHEY and CDR2 SVGAGI. This CDR3 is built from 16 residues. The V gene end was trimmed by 2 bases and the J gene end by 2 bases; junction bases not matched to a gene: 7. The CDR3 reads CASSYDRGVKNYGYTF. CDR3 nucleotide sequence: TGTGCCAGCAGTTACGACAGGGGTGTGAAGAACTATGGCTACACCTTC.

The chain joins TRBV5-3 to TRBJ2-7; D is perhaps TRBD2 (7 bases). TRBV5-3 qualifies as an ORF whose function is uncertain. The ends were cut back, 2 bases at V and 6 bases at J, with 12 bases in the middle. The CDR3 consists of 13 residues. DNA for the CDR3: TGTGCCAGAAGCTTAGGGGGGGAAAGCGAGCAGTACTTC. Translated, it gives CARSLGGESEQYF.

The chain combines TRBV27 with TRBJ1-2; TRBD1 aligns across 7 bases. Unmatched junction bases numbered 6, after V lost 6 bases and J lost 8 bases. This CDR3 region has 12 residues. Germline V gene sequence: CDR1 MNHEY, CDR2 SMNVEV (reference sequence). The CDR3 is CASSTGARGYTF. The CDR3 DNA is TGTGCCAGCAGCACAGGGGCGAGAGGCTACACCTTC.

CDR3 loop: CASSSWTGGNQPQHF. The CDR3 region has the DNA TGTGCCAGTAGTAGCTGGACAGGGGGCAATCAGCCCCAGCATTTT. V is TRBV19 and J is TRBJ1-5, with 9 bases aligning to TRBD1. With 4 bases clipped from V and 2 bases from J, the junction kept 3 bases outside the gene matches. The germline CDR1 and CDR2 sequences are LNHDA and SQIVND (reference sequence). The length of the CDR3 is 15 residues.

This sequence joins TRBV7-2 and TRBJ1-2, with unresolved D. V lost 3 bases and J lost 1, with 3 bases in between. This CDR3 has 12 residues. The germline V gene encodes CDR1 SGHTA and CDR2 FQGNSA. For the CDR3, the DNA is TGTGCCAGCAGCTTTAATAACTATGGCTACACCTTC. Encoded protein: CASSFNNYGYTF.

Of note for this clone: This specimen includes other DNA sequences encoding the same CDR3. The rearrangement links TRBV28 to TRBJ2-7; 9 positions agree with TRBD2. The germline V gene encodes CDR1 MDHEN and CDR2 SYDVKM. The CDR3 runs to 14 residues. With 3 bases clipped from V and 3 bases from J, the junction kept 3 bases outside the gene matches. The CDR3 bases are TGTGCCAGCAGTTTTAGCGGGGGCGTCTACGAGCAGTACTTC. It encodes CASSFSGGVYEQYF.

V and J are TRBV11-2 and TRBJ1-1; TRBD1 matches at 12 bases. This CDR3 has 14 residues. J was trimmed by 5 bases and V by 4 bases; bases with no gene match: 2. Germline V gene lookup returns CDR1 SGHAT and CDR2 FQNNGV. The CDR3 region is CASSSGQGATEAFF. The CDR3 region has the DNA TGTGCCAGCAGCTCGGGACAGGGGGCGACTGAAGCTTTCTTT.

The rearrangement uses TRBV30 and TRBJ1-1; weak D call: TRBD1 (5 bases). With 1 base removed from V and 1 base from J, the gap between germline ends came to 13 bases. CDR1 and CDR2 from the germline V gene are GTSNPN and SVGIG (reference sequence). This CDR3 has 15 residues. This CDR3 is CAWSGSGSSNTEAFF. In DNA, the CDR3 is TGTGCCTGGAGTGGATCAGGGTCGTCGAACACTGAAGCTTTCTTT.